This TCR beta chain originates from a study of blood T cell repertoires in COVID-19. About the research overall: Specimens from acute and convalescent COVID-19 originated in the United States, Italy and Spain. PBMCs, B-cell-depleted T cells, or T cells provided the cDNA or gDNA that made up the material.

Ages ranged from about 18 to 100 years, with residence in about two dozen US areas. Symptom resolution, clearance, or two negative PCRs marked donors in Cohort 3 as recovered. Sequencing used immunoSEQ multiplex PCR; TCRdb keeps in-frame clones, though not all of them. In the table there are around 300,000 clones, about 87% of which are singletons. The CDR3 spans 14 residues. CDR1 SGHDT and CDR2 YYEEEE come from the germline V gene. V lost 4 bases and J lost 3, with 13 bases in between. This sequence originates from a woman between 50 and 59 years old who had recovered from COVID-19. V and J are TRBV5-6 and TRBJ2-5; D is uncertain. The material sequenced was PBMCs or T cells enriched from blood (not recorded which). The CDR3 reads CASSQVQREETQYF. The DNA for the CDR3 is TGTGCCAGCAGCCAGGTTCAGAGAGAAGAGACCCAGTACTTC.